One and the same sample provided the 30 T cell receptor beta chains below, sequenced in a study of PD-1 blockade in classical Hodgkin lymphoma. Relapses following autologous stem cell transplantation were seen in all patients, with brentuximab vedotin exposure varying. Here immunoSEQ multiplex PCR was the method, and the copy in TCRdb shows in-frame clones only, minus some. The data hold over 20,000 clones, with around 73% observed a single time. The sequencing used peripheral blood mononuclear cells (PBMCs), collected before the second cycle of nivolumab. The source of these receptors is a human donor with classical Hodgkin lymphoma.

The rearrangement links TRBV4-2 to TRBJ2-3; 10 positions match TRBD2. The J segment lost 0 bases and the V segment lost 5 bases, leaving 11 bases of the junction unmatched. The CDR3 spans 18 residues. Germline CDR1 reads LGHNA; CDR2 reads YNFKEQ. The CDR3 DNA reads TGTGCCAGCAGCGGAACATTACTAGCGGGAACTAGCACAGATACGCAGTATTTT. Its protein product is CASSGTLLAGTSTDTQYF.

The CDR3 region is CASRTSDTQYF. DNA for the CDR3: TGTGCCAGCAGAACATCAGATACGCAGTATTTT. This chain links TRBV6-6 with TRBJ2-3, with no clear D. CDR1 and CDR2 from the germline V gene are MNHNY and SVGAGI (reference sequence). CDR3 length equals 11 residues. Between the trimmed V and J ends, which lost 6 bases and 4 bases, there was a span of 5 bases.

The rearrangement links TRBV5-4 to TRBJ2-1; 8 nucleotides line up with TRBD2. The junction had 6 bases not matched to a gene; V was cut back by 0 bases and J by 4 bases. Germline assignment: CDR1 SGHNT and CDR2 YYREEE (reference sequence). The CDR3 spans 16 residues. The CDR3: CASSLALTSEYNEQFF. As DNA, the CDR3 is TGTGCCAGCAGCTTGGCCCTGACTAGCGAGTACAATGAGCAGTTCTTC.

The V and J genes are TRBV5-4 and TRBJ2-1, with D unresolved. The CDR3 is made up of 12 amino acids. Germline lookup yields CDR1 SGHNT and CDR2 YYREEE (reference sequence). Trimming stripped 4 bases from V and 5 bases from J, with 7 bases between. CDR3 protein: CASSQNDNEQFF. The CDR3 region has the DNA TGTGCCAGCAGCCAGAACGACAATGAGCAGTTCTTC.

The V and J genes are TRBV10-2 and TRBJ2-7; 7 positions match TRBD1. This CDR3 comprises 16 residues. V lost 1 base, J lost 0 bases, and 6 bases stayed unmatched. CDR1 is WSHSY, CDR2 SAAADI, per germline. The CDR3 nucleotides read TGCGCCAGCAGTGAGTGGAGGACAGGCAGCTCCTACGAGCAGTACTTC. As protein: CASSEWRTGSSYEQYF.

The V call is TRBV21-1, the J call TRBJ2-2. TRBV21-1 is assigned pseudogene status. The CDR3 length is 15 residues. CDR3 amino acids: CASSKARNDTGELFF. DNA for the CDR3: TGTGCCAGCAGCAAAGCCCGTAACGACACCGGGGAGCTGTTTTTT.

The CDR3 loop reads CASSQVPGLGNTIYF. The CDR3 DNA sequence: TGTGCCAGCAGCCAAGTCCCGGGCCTTGGAAACACCATATATTTT. J is TRBJ1-3 and V is TRBV4-2; D remains ambiguous. Deletions cut 1 base from V and 3 bases from J, with 10 bases between. CDR1 is LGHNA and CDR2 is YNFKEQ in the germline V gene. This CDR3 has 15 amino acids.

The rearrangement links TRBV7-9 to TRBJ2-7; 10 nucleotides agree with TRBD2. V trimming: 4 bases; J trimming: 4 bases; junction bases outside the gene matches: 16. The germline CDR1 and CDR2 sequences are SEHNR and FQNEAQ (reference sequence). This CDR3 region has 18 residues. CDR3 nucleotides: TGTGCCAGCAGCTCAACCGAAAGGAGACTAGCGGGTCTGTACGAGCAGTACTTC. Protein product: CASSSTERRLAGLYEQYF.

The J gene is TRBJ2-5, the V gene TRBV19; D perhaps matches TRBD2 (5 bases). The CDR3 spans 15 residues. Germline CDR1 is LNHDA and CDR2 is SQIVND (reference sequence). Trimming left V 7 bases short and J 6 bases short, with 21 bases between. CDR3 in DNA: TGTGCCAGTACCCCAGGCGGGCCTCAGGTACAGACCCAGTACTTC. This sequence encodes CASTPGGPQVQTQYF.

The chain's CDR3 is CASSHTPGQETQYF. CDR3 DNA sequence: TGTGCCAGCAGCCATACTCCAGGCCAAGAGACCCAGTACTTC. This chain connects TRBV7-9 to TRBJ2-5; D is undetermined. Germline lookup yields CDR1 SEHNR and CDR2 FQNEAQ (reference sequence). The CDR3 is 14 amino acids. Trimming took off 5 bases at V and 1 base at J, with 11 bases between the two ends.

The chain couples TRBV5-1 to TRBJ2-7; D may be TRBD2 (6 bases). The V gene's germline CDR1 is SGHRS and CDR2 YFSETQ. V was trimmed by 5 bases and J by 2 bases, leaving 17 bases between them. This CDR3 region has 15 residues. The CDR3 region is CASSSTGTAAYEQYF. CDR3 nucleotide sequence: TGCGCCAGCAGTTCTACCGGGACTGCAGCCTACGAGCAGTACTTC.

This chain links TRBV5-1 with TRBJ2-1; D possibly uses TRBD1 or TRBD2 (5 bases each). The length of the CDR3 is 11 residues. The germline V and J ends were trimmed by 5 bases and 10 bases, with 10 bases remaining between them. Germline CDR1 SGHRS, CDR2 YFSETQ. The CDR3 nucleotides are TGCGCCAGCAGTTACCGGGACGAGCAGTTCTTC. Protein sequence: CASSYRDEQFF.

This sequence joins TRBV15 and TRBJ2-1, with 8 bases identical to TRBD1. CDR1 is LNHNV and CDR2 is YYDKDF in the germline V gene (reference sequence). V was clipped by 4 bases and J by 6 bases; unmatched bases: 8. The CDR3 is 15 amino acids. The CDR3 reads CATSKGQVIANEQFF. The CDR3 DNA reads TGTGCCACCAGCAAGGGACAGGTAATCGCCAATGAGCAGTTCTTC.

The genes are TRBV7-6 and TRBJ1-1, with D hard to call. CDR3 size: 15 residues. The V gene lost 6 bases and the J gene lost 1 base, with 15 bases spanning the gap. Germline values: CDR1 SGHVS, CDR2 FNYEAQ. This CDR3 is CASSSQFLSNTEAFF. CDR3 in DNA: TGTGCCAGCAGTAGCCAGTTCCTGTCGAACACTGAAGCTTTCTTT.

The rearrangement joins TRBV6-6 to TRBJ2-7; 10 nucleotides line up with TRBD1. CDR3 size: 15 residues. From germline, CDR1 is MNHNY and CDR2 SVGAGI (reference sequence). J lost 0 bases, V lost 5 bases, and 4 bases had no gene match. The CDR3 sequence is CASSKGQGSSYEQYF. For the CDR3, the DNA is TGTGCCAGCAGTAAGGGACAGGGGAGCTCCTACGAGCAGTACTTC.

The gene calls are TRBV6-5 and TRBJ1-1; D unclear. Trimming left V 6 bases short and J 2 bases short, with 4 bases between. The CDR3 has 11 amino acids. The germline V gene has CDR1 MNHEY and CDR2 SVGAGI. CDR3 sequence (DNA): TGTGCCAGCAGGGTTAACACTGAAGCTTTCTTT. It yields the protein CASRVNTEAFF.

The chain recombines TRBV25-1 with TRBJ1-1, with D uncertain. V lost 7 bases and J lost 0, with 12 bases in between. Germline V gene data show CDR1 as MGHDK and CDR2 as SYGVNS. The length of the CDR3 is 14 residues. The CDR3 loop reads CASTPQNLNTEAFF. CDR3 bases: TGTGCCAGCACCCCCCAGAACCTGAACACTGAAGCTTTCTTT.

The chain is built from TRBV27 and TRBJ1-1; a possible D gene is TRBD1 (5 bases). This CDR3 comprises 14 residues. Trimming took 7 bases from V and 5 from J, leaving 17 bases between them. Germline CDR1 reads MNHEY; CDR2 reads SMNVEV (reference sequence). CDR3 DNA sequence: TGTGCCAGCACGGGGGGAGGTGGGAGGACTGAAGCTTTCTTT. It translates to CASTGGGGRTEAFF.

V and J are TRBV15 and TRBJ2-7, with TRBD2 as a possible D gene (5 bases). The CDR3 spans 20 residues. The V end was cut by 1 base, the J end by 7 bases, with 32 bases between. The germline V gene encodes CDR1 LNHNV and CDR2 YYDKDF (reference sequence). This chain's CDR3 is CATSRGREGRRPTSAREQYF. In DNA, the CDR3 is TGTGCCACCAGCAGAGGGCGTGAGGGAAGACGACCAACCTCCGCACGTGAGCAGTACTTC.

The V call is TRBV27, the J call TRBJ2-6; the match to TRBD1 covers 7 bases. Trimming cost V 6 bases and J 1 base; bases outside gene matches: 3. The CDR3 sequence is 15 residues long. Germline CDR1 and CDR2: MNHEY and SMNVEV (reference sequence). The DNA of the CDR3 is TGTGCCAGCAGAGGACAGGTGTCTGGGGCCAACGTCCTGACTTTC. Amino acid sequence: CASRGQVSGANVLTF. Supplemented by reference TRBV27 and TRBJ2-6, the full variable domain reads EAQVTQNPRYLITVTGKKLTVTCSQNMNHEYMSWYRQDPGLGLRQIYYSMNVEVTDKGDVPEGYKVSRKEKRNFPLILESPSPNQTSLYFCASRGQVSGANVLTFGAGSRLTVL.

This CDR3 is CASSLAPGQTYEQYF. CDR3 sequence (DNA): TGTGCCAGCAGCTTGGCCCCGGGACAGACCTACGAGCAGTACTTC. The chain employs TRBV5-4 and TRBJ2-7, with 7 nucleotides matching TRBD1. The ends lost 0 bases at V and 2 bases at J; junction bases unmatched: 5. CDR1 is SGHNT, CDR2 YYREEE, per germline (reference sequence). This CDR3 is 15 amino acids long. Full variable domain (outside the CDR3, taken from reference TRBV5-4 and TRBJ2-7): ETGVTQSPTHLIKTRGQQVTLRCSSQSGHNTVSWYQQALGQGPQFIFQYYREEENGRGNFPPRFSGLQFPNYSSELNVNALELDDSALYLCASSLAPGQTYEQYFGPGTRLTVT.

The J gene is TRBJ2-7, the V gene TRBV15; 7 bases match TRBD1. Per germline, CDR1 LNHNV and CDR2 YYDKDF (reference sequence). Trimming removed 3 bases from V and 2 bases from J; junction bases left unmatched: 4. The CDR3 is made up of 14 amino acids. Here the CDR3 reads CATSRRQGTYEQYF. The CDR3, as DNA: TGTGCCACCAGCAGGAGACAGGGTACCTACGAGCAGTACTTC.

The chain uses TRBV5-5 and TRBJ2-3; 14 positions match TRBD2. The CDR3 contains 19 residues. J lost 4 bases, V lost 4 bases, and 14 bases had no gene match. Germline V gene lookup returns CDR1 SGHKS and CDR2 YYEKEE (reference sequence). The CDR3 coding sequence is TGTGCCAGCAGCCAAGACCCGGGGACTAGCGGGAGTTCCGCAGATACGCAGTATTTT. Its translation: CASSQDPGTSGSSADTQYF.

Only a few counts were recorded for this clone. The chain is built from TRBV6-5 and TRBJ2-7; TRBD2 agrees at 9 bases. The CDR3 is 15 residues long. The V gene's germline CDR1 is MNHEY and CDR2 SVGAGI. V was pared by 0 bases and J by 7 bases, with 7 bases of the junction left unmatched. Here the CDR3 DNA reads TGTGCCAGCAGTTACTCGACTAGCGGTCCTCTGGAGCAGTACTTC. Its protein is CASSYSTSGPLEQYF.

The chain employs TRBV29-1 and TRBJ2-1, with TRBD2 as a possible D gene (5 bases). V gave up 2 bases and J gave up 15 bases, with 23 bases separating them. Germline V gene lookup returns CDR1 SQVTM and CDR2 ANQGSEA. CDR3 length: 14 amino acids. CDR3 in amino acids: CSVEKLLSGLAPFF. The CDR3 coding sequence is TGCAGCGTTGAAAAGCTGTTAAGCGGCCTCGCCCCGTTCTTC.

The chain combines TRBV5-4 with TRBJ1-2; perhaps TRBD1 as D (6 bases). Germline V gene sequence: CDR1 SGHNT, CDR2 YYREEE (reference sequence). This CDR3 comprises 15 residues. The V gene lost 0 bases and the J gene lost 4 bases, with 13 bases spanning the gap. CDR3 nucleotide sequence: TGTGCCAGCAGCTTGGCCGGAGGGGGGCCCTATGGCTACACCTTC. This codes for CASSLAGGGPYGYTF.

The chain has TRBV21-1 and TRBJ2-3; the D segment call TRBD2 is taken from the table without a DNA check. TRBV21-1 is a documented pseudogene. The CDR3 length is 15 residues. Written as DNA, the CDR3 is TGTGCCAGCAGCAAAGATAGCGGGAGACAGGATACGCAGTATTTT. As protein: CASSKDSGRQDTQYF.

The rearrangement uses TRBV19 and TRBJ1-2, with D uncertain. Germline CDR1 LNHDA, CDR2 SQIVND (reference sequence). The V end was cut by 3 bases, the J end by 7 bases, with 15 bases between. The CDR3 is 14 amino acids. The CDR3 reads CASSIDGRNGGYTF. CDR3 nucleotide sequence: TGTGCCAGTAGTATTGACGGAAGAAACGGTGGCTACACCTTC.

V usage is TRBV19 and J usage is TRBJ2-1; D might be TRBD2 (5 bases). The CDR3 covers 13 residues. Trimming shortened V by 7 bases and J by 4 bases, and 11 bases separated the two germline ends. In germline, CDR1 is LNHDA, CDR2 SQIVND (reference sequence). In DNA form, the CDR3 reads TGTGCCAGTACCCCGGCGGGTTACAATGAGCAGTTCTTC. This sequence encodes CASTPAGYNEQFF.

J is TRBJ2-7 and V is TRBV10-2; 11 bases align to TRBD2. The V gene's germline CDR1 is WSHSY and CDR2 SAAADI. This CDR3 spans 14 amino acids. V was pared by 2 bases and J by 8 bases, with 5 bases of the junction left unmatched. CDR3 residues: CASSETSGRTQQYF. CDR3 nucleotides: TGCGCCAGCAGTGAGACTAGCGGGAGAACCCAGCAGTACTTC.